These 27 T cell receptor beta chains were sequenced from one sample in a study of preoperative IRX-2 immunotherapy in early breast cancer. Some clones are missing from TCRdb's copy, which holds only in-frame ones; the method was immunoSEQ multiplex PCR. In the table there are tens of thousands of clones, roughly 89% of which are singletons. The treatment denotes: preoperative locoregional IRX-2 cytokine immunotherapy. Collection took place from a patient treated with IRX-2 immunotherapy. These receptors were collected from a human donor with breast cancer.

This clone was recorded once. The CDR3 loop is CASSLGGEQGGPSGNTIYF. The CDR3 region has the DNA TGTGCCAGCAGCTTAGGAGGGGAACAGGGGGGGCCCTCTGGAAACACCATATATTTT. The chain is built from TRBV11-3 and TRBJ1-3; 8 nucleotides align to TRBD1. Per germline, CDR1 SGHNT and CDR2 YENEEA. This CDR3 spans 19 amino acids. Trimming removed 1 base from V and 0 bases from J; junction bases left unmatched: 11.

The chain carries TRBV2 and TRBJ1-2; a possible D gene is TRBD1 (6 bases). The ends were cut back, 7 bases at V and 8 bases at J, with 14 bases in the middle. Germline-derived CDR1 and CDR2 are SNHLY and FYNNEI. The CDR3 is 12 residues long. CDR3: CASTRGVEGYTF. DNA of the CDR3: TGTGCCAGCACGAGGGGGGTAGAAGGCTACACCTTC.

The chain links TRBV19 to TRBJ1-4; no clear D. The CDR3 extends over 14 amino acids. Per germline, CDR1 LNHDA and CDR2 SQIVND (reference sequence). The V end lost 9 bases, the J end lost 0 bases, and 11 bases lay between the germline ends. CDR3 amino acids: CASQEHPTNEKLFF. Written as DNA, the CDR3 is TGTGCCAGCCAAGAGCACCCAACTAATGAAAAACTGTTTTTT.

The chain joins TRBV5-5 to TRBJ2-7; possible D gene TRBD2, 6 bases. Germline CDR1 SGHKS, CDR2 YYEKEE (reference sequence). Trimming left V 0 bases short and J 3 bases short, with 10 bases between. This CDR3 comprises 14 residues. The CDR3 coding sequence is TGTGCCAGCAGCTTGGTTCCCGGGGGCTACGAGCAGTACTTC. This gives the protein CASSLVPGGYEQYF.

CDR3 region: CASSEGVAEAFF. In DNA, the CDR3 is TGCGCCAGCAGTGAAGGGGTAGCTGAAGCTTTCTTT. The gene calls are TRBV10-1 and TRBJ1-1, with a tentative D call TRBD1 (5 bases). The CDR3 has 12 residues. V dropped 3 bases and J dropped 6 bases, with 8 bases sitting between them. CDR1 and CDR2 from the germline V gene are WNHNN and SYGVQD (reference sequence).

The CDR3 DNA reads as TGTGCCAGCAGTTCTACCCGACTAGCGGGAGATTTCGAGCAGTACTTC. Protein product: CASSSTRLAGDFEQYF. The genes are TRBV27 and TRBJ2-7, with TRBD2 identical over 12 bases. The CDR3 loop spans 16 amino acids. V lost 4 bases to trimming and J lost 6 bases; unmatched junction nucleotides: 10. CDR1 is MNHEY, CDR2 SMNVEV, per germline (reference sequence).

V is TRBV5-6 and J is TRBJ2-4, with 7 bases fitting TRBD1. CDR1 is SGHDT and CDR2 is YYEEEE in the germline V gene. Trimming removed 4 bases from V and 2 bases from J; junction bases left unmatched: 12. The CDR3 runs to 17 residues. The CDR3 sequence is CASSPGQVVLSKNIQYF. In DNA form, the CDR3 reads TGTGCCAGCAGCCCTGGACAGGTTGTACTTTCCAAAAACATTCAGTACTTC.

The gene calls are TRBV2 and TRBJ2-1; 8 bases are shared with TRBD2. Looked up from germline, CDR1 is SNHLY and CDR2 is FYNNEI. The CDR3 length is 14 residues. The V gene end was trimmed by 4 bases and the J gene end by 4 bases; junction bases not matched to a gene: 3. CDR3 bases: TGTGCCAGCAGTGCCGCGGGGGGTTACAATGAGCAGTTCTTC. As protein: CASSAAGGYNEQFF. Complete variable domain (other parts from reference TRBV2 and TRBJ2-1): EPEVTQTPSHQVTQMGQEVILRCVPISNHLYFYWYRQILGQKVEFLVSFYNNEISEKSEIFDDQFSVERPDGSNFTLKIRSTKLEDSAMYFCASSAAGGYNEQFFGPGTRLTVL.

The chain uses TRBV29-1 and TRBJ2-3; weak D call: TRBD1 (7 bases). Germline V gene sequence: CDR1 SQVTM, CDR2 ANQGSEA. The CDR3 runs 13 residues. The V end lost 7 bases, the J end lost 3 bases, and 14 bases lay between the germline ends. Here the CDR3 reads CSGLTGRTDTQYF. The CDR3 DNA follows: TGCAGCGGCCTGACAGGGAGGACAGATACGCAGTATTTT.

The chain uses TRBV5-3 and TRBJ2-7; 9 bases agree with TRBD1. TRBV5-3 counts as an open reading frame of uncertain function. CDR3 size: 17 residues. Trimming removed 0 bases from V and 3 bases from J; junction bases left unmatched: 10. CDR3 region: CARSLEGQGGRHYEQYF. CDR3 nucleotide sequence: TGTGCCAGAAGCTTGGAGGGACAGGGTGGAAGACACTACGAGCAGTACTTC.

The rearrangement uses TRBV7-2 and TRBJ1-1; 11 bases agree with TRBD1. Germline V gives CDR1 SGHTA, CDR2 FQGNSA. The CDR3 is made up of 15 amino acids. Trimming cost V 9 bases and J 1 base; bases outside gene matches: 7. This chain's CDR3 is CARAGTGGWNTEAFF. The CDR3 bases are TGTGCCAGGGCCGGGACAGGGGGGTGGAACACTGAAGCTTTCTTT.

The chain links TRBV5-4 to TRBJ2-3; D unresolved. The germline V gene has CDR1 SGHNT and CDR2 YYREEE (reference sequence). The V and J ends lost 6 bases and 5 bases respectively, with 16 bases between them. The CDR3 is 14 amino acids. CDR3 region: CASTVAGSVDTQYF. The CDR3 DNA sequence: TGTGCCAGCACTGTAGCCGGTTCAGTAGATACGCAGTATTTT.

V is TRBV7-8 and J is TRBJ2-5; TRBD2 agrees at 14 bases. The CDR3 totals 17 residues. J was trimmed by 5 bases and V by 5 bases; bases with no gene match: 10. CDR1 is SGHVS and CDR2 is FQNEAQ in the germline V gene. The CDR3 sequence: CASSGRLAGGPGETQYF. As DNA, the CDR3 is TGTGCCAGCAGCGGCAGACTAGCGGGGGGGCCAGGGGAGACCCAGTACTTC.

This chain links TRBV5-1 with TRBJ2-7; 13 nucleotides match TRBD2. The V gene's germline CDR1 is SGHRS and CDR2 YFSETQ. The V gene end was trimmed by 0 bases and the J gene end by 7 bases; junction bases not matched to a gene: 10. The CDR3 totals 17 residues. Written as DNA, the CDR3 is TGCGCCAGCAGCTTGGGGACCACTAGCGGGAGGGCCCAAGAGCAGTACTTC. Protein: CASSLGTTSGRAQEQYF.

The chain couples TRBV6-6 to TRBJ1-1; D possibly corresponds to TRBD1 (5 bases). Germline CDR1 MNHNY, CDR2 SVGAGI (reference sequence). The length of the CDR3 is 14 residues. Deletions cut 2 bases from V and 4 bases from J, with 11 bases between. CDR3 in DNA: TGTGCCAGCAGTTACGCAGGGAGCGGCACTGAAGCTTTCTTT. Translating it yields CASSYAGSGTEAFF.

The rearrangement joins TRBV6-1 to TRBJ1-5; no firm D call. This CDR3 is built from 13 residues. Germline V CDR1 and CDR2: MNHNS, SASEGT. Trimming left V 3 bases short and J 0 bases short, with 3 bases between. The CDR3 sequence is CASSDGSNQPQHF. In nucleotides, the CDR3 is TGTGCCAGCAGTGATGGTAGCAATCAGCCCCAGCATTTT.

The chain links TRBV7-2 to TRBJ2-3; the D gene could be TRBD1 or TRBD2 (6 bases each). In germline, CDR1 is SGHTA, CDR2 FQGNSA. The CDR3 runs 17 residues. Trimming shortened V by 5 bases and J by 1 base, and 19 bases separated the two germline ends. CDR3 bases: TGTGCCAGCAGCCCGTGGGACACTACGGGGGGCACAGATACGCAGTATTTT. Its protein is CASSPWDTTGGTDTQYF.

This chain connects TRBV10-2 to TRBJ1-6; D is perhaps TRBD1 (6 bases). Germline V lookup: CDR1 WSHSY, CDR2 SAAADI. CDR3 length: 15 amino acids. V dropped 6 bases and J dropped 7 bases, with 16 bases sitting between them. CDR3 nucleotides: TGCGCCAGCAGAGAACAGGGACGGCGGAATTCACCCCTCCACTTT. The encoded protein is CASREQGRRNSPLHF.

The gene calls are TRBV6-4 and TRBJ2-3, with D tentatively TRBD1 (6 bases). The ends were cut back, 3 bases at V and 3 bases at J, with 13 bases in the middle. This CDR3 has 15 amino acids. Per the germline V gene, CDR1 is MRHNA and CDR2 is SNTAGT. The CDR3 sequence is CASSEGARRTDTQYF. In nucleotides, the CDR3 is TGTGCCAGCAGTGAGGGGGCGCGACGGACAGATACGCAGTATTTT.

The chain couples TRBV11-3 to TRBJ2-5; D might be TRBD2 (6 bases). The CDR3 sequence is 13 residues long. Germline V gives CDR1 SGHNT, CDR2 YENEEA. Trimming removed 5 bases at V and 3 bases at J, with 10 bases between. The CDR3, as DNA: TGTGCCAGCAGCACGGACTACAAAGAGACCCAGTACTTC. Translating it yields CASSTDYKETQYF.

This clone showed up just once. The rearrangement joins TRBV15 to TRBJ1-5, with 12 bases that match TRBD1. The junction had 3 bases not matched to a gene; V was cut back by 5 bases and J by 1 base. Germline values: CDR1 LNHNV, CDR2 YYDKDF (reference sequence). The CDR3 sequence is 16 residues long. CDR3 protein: CATSGGTGGSNQPQHF. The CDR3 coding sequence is TGTGCCACCAGCGGGGGGACAGGGGGCAGCAATCAGCCCCAGCATTTT. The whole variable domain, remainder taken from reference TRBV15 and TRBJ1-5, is DAMVIQNPRYQVTQFGKPVTLSCSQTLNHNVMYWYQQKSSQAPKLLFHYYDKDFNNEADTPDNFQSRRPNTSFCFLDIRSPGLGDTAMYLCATSGGTGGSNQPQHFGDGTRLSIL.

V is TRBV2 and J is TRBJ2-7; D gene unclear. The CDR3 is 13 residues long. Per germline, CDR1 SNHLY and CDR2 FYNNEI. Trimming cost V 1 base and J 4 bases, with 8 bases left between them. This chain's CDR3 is CASSEESSYEQYF. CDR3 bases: TGTGCCAGCAGTGAAGAGTCCAGTTACGAGCAGTACTTC. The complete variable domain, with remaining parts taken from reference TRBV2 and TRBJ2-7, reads EPEVTQTPSHQVTQMGQEVILRCVPISNHLYFYWYRQILGQKVEFLVSFYNNEISEKSEIFDDQFSVERPDGSNFTLKIRSTKLEDSAMYFCASSEESSYEQYFGPGTRLTVT.

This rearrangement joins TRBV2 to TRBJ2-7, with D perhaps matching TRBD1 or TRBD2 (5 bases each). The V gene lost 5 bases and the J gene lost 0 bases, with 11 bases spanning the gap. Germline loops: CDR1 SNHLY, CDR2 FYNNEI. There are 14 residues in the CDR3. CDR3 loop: CASSKRDGSYEQYF. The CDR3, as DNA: TGTGCCAGCAGTAAACGGGACGGCTCCTACGAGCAGTACTTC.

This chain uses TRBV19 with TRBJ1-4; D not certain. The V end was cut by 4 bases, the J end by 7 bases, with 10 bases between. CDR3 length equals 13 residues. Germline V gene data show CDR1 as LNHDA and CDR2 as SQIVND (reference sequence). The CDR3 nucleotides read TGTGCCAGTAGTAAACAGAGACTTGAAAAACTGTTTTTT. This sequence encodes CASSKQRLEKLFF. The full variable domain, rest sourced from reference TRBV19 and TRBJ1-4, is DGGITQSPKYLFRKEGQNVTLSCEQNLNHDAMYWYRQDPGQGLRLIYYSQIVNDFQKGDIAEGYSVSREKKESFPLTVTSAQKNPTAFYLCASSKQRLEKLFFGSGTQLSVL.

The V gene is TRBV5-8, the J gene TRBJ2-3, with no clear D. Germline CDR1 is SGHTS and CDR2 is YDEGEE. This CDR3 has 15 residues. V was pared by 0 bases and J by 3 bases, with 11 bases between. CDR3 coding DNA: TGTGCCAGCAGCTTGGTATCGGCGGATACAGATACGCAGTATTTT. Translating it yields CASSLVSADTDTQYF.

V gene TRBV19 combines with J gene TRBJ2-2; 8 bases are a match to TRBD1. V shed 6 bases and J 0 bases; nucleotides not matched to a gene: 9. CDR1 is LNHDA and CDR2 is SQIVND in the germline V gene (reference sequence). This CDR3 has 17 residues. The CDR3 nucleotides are TGTGCCAGTAGCGATTTACAGGGGGTATCGAACACCGGGGAGCTGTTTTTT. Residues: CASSDLQGVSNTGELFF.

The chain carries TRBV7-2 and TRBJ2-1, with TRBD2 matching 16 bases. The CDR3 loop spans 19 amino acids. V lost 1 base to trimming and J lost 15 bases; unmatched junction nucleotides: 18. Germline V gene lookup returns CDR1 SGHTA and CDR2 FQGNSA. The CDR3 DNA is TGTGCCAGCAGCTTAGAGGGTATAGGGACTAGCGGGGGGGCTCGCTTACGGTTCTTC. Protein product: CASSLEGIGTSGGARLRFF.